This TCR beta chain derives from a study of cytomegalovirus exposure and HLA in healthy donors. Regarding the study as a whole: The tendency of first-cohort TCR clusters to co-occur in the approximately 120 validation repertoires was identified by a subsequent analysis. The study designated roughly 150 TCR beta chains cytomegalovirus-associated.

Only in-frame clones appear in the TCRdb table, and some are missing; sequencing was by immunoSEQ multiplex PCR. The sample lists around 71,000 clones; around 95% were seen once. Comments on this clone: Its antigen remains unknown.

The CDR3 runs 16 residues. CDR1 and CDR2 (germline): SNHLY, FYNNEI. V lost 6 bases and J lost 0, with 15 bases in between. The chain is built from TRBV2 and TRBJ1-3; D might be TRBD1 (5 bases). Specimen: PBMCs. This sequence originates from a man in his late teens or twenties in good health and CMV-seropositive. The CDR3 sequence is CASRGGASLSGNTIYF. The CDR3 DNA follows: TGTGCCAGCAGGGGGGGAGCGTCCCTCTCTGGAAACACCATATATTTT.